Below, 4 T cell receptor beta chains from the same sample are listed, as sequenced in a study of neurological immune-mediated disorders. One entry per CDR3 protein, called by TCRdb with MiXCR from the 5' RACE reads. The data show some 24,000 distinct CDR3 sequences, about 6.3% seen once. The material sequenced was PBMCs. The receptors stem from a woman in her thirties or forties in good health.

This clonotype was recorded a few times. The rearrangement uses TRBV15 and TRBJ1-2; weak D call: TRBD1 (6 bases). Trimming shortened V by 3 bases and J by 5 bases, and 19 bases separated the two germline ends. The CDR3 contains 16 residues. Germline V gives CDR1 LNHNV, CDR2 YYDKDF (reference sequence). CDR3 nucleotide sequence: TGTGCCACCAGCAGGAGTCAGAGCGCGGGGGCTTATGGCTACACCTTC. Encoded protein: CATSRSQSAGAYGYTF.

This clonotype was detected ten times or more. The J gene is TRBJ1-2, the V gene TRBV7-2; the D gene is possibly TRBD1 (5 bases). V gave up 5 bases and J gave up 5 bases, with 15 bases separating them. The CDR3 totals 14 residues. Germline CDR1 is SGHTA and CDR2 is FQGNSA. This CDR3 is CASSMGTGSYGYTF. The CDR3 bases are TGTGCCAGCAGCATGGGGACGGGTAGTTATGGCTACACCTTC.

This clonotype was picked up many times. The CDR3 region has the DNA TGCGCCAGCAGCTTTCGAAGAAGCGGGAGCCGCACAGATACGCAGTATTTT. Translation: CASSFRRSGSRTDTQYF. The chain is built from TRBV5-1 and TRBJ2-3; 8 positions agree with TRBD2. The trim removed 2 bases at V and 1 base at J, leaving 9 bases unmatched. Germline V gene data show CDR1 as SGHRS and CDR2 as YFSETQ. This CDR3 comprises 17 residues.

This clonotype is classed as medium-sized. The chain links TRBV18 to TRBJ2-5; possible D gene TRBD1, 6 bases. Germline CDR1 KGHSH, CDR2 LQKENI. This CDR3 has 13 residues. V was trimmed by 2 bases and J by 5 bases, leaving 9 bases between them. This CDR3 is CASSPWQGETQYF. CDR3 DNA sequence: TGTGCCAGCTCACCATGGCAGGGGGAGACCCAGTACTTC.